This T cell receptor (beta chain) was sequenced in a study of human T cells and chemical hapten exposure. On the study more broadly: Patch tests put 0.01% DPC on the upper back, read at 6 days.

TCRdb reprocessed the RACE reads via MiXCR and lists one record per CDR3 protein. The sample consists of about 360,000 distinct CDR3 sequences, about 7% of them appearing once. This clonotype was observed a handful of times. No antigen is known for it. The CDR3 has 15 residues. V was cut by 4 bases and J by 1 base, with 10 bases left in between. Per germline, CDR1 MGHRA and CDR2 YSYEKL. Time point in this sample: patch test 1, 2 weeks after DPC sensitization. Indicated treatment: therapeutic diphenylcyclopropenone sensitization with weekly scalp DPC. General study findings and limits: Patch test score tracked positively with PT1 expanded TCR counts. Expanded TCRs produced significantly more large CDR3 similarity clusters than controls did.

The rearrangement joins TRBV4-1 to TRBJ1-4, with D hard to call. Sequencing was performed on whole blood, taken in connection with sensitization to the hapten diphenylcyclopropenone (DPC). The TCR comes from a woman aged 18-35 years with alopecia areata. Some clones in this sample may be carry-over from other donors' samples. The CDR3 sequence: CASSRAEETNEKLFF. The CDR3 DNA sequence: TGCGCCAGCAGCCGAGCAGAAGAAACTAATGAAAAACTGTTTTTT.